These 27 T cell receptor beta chains originate from one sample sequenced in a study of identical twins. From the 5' RACE reads, TCRdb called clonotypes with MiXCR, one entry per CDR3 protein. Of 550,000 to 800,000 distinct CDR3 sequences listed, roughly 7.2% were seen once; the top ten hold about 1.5%. This sample also appeared in a second study, on yellow fever vaccine responses in identical twins.

The sample taken for sequencing was PBMCs. Every receptor here comes from a young woman in good health.

The table lists this clonotype with a few counts. The chain carries TRBV7-2 and TRBJ2-2; possibly TRBD1 or TRBD2 for D (5 bases each). V lost 3 bases and J lost 3, with 11 bases in between. The CDR3 has 15 amino acids. Germline V lookup: CDR1 SGHTA, CDR2 FQGNSA. This CDR3 reads CASSFRGTDTGELFF. As DNA, the CDR3 is TGTGCCAGCAGCTTCCGGGGCACGGACACCGGGGAGCTGTTTTTT. Full variable domain (remainder filled in from reference TRBV7-2 and TRBJ2-2): GAGVSQSPSNKVTEKGKDVELRCDPISGHTALYWYRQSLGQGLEFLIYFQGNSAPDKSGLPSDRFSAERTGGSVSTLTIQRTQQEDSAVYLCASSFRGTDTGELFFGEGSRLTVL.

This chain links TRBV11-2 with TRBJ2-1, with a weak D call TRBD1 (5 bases). The germline CDR1 and CDR2 sequences are SGHAT and FQNNGV. The CDR3 is 15 residues long. V was clipped by 0 bases and J by 5 bases, with 11 bases between them. The CDR3 sequence: CASSLEVTGNNEQFF. CDR3 sequence (DNA): TGTGCCAGCAGCTTAGAGGTAACAGGAAACAATGAGCAGTTCTTC.

CDR3 bases: TGCGCCAGCAGCTTGCGAACAGGCGGTGGCTACACCTTC. Translating gives CASSLRTGGGYTF. The chain combines TRBV5-1 with TRBJ1-2; maybe TRBD1 (5 bases). Germline CDR1 reads SGHRS; CDR2 reads YFSETQ. This CDR3 has 13 residues. The V gene lost 1 base and the J gene lost 7 bases, with 11 bases spanning the gap.

This clonotype was seen only a few times. The V call is TRBV25-1, the J call TRBJ2-3, with no clear D. The CDR3 runs 16 residues. CDR1 and CDR2 (germline): MGHDK, SYGVNS. Trimming left V 0 bases short and J 2 bases short, with 12 bases between. The CDR3 is CASSEYLGNPTDTQYF. The CDR3 region has the DNA TGTGCCAGCAGTGAATATCTGGGGAACCCCACAGATACGCAGTATTTT.

This clonotype was picked up many times. This chain joins TRBV5-1 and TRBJ1-2; D is perhaps TRBD1 (6 bases). Trimming took off 3 bases at V and 2 bases at J, with 14 bases between the two ends. The CDR3 is 15 residues long. Germline loops: CDR1 SGHRS, CDR2 YFSETQ. In nucleotides, the CDR3 is TGCGCCAGCAGCTATTTTTTAGGGACAAACTATGGCTACACCTTC. Its translation: CASSYFLGTNYGYTF.

The table lists this clonotype with many counts. The chain combines TRBV4-1 with TRBJ1-2; D gene uncertain. CDR3 length: 15 amino acids. Germline CDR1 reads MGHRA; CDR2 reads YSYEKL. The V gene lost 0 bases and the J gene lost 5 bases, with 13 bases spanning the gap. The CDR3 DNA reads TGCGCCAGCAGCCAAGATTCGGCGGGTAGTTATGGCTACACCTTC. It translates to CASSQDSAGSYGYTF.

V gene TRBV5-6 combines with J gene TRBJ2-7, with D perhaps TRBD2 (6 bases). The germline CDR1 and CDR2 sequences are SGHDT and YYEEEE. This CDR3 region has 13 residues. V was shortened by 0 bases and J by 5 bases, with 9 bases between the two germline ends. This chain's CDR3 is CASSLDERDEQYF. In DNA, the CDR3 is TGTGCCAGCAGCTTGGACGAGCGGGACGAGCAGTACTTC.

The chain is built from TRBV28 and TRBJ1-6; 9 bases map to TRBD1. The CDR3 has 17 amino acids. The germline V gene has CDR1 MDHEN and CDR2 SYDVKM. V shed 2 bases and J 7 bases; nucleotides not matched to a gene: 9. The CDR3 loop is CASSLPGQGQKNSPLHF. The CDR3 DNA sequence: TGTGCCAGCAGTTTACCGGGACAGGGCCAGAAAAATTCACCCCTCCACTTT. The complete variable domain, with remaining parts taken from reference TRBV28 and TRBJ1-6, reads DVKVTQSSRYLVKRTGEKVFLECVQDMDHENMFWYRQDPGLGLRLIYFSYDVKMKEKGDIPEGYSVSREKKERFSLILESASTNQTSMYLCASSLPGQGQKNSPLHFGNGTRLTVT.

This clonotype showed up many times. This chain joins TRBV5-1 and TRBJ1-1; TRBD1 aligns across 8 bases. Trimming cost V 0 bases and J 4 bases; bases outside gene matches: 11. The CDR3 has 17 amino acids. CDR1 and CDR2 from the germline V gene are SGHRS and YFSETQ. This CDR3 is CASSLDQGALFRTEAFF. CDR3 in DNA: TGCGCCAGCAGCTTGGACCAGGGGGCTTTATTTCGCACTGAAGCTTTCTTT.

Ten or more counts support this clonotype. The chain recombines TRBV5-1 with TRBJ2-1, with D unclear. The V end was cut by 0 bases, the J end by 1 base, with 5 bases between. This CDR3 is built from 14 residues. Germline CDR1 SGHRS, CDR2 YFSETQ. CDR3 sequence reads: CASSLGWSYNEQFF. Written as DNA, the CDR3 is TGCGCCAGCAGCTTGGGGTGGTCCTACAATGAGCAGTTCTTC.

This chain connects TRBV5-1 to TRBJ2-3; 7 positions match TRBD2. CDR3 length: 15 residues. Germline V gene sequence: CDR1 SGHRS, CDR2 YFSETQ. V gave up 4 bases and J gave up 3 bases; unmatched junction bases: 8. The chain's CDR3 is CASSLKRDLTDTQYF. The CDR3 DNA is TGCGCCAGCAGCCTCAAGCGGGATTTGACAGATACGCAGTATTTT.

The chain couples TRBV19 to TRBJ1-1; D unclear. The CDR3 covers 13 residues. Germline V gives CDR1 LNHDA, CDR2 SQIVND (reference sequence). Trimming took 5 bases from V and 1 from J, leaving 8 bases between them. The CDR3: CASSGPTNTEAFF. In DNA form, the CDR3 reads TGTGCCAGTAGTGGCCCGACGAACACTGAAGCTTTCTTT.

The J gene is TRBJ1-1, the V gene TRBV6-1; D possibly corresponds to TRBD1 (5 bases). The germline gives CDR1 MNHNS, CDR2 SASEGT. The V end lost 6 bases, the J end lost 4 bases, and 15 bases lay between the germline ends. This CDR3 is built from 14 residues. DNA of the CDR3: TGTGCCAGCAGCTCACCTCGGGGGAGCACTGAAGCTTTCTTT. Its protein product is CASSSPRGSTEAFF.

J is TRBJ1-4 and V is TRBV6-1; tentative D call: TRBD1 (5 bases). The CDR3 extends over 17 amino acids. CDR1 MNHNS and CDR2 SASEGT come from the germline V gene. The V and J ends lost 7 bases and 0 bases respectively, with 18 bases between them. CDR3 residues: CASKPRGLHATNEKLFF. The CDR3 DNA sequence: TGTGCCAGCAAACCGAGGGGACTTCATGCAACTAATGAAAAACTGTTTTTT.

The chain recombines TRBV11-3 with TRBJ2-1; 11 bases agree with TRBD1. Trimming took 7 bases from V and 5 from J; bases not matched to a gene: 4. Germline V gene data show CDR1 as SGHNT and CDR2 as YENEEA. This CDR3 has 14 amino acids. In DNA, the CDR3 is TGTGCCAGCACCCCGGGACAGGGGGACAATGAGCAGTTCTTC. Translating gives CASTPGQGDNEQFF.

This clonotype was recorded many times. This sequence joins TRBV20-1 and TRBJ2-3, with D tentatively TRBD1 (5 bases). The CDR3 has 15 amino acids. Germline V CDR1 and CDR2: DFQATT, SNEGSKA (reference sequence). V dropped 0 bases and J dropped 3 bases, with 13 bases sitting between them. The CDR3 DNA reads as TGCAGTGCTAGAGATCTTGGCAGACAGACAGATACGCAGTATTTT. It translates to CSARDLGRQTDTQYF.

J is TRBJ2-1 and V is TRBV6-5, with 9 bases lining up with TRBD2. Germline-derived CDR1 and CDR2 are MNHEY and SVGAGI. V gave up 0 bases and J gave up 0 bases; unmatched junction bases: 9. CDR3 length equals 19 residues. The DNA of the CDR3 is TGTGCCAGCAGTTACTCGACTAGCGGAGTTGGGATCTCCTACAATGAGCAGTTCTTC. As protein: CASSYSTSGVGISYNEQFF.

The table lists this clonotype with a few counts. The rearrangement links TRBV13 to TRBJ2-7; a weak D match, TRBD1 (6 bases). The V end was cut by 2 bases, the J end by 3 bases, with 8 bases between. The CDR3 sequence is 13 residues long. Germline V gene data show CDR1 as PRHDT and CDR2 as FYEKMQ (reference sequence). This CDR3 is CASSLQGYYEQYV. CDR3 bases: TGTGCCAGCAGCTTACAGGGGTACTACGAGCAGTACGTC.

This sequence joins TRBV11-2 and TRBJ2-2; D ambiguous. V was shortened by 0 bases and J by 0 bases, with 11 bases between the two germline ends. The germline V gene encodes CDR1 SGHAT and CDR2 FQNNGV. The CDR3 loop spans 17 amino acids. The CDR3 reads CASSLDLRLANTGELFF. The CDR3 nucleotides are TGTGCCAGCAGCTTAGATCTCCGGCTAGCGAACACCGGGGAGCTGTTTTTT.

A word on this clonotype: Since a much larger clone is just one base distant, this may be a read error. This sequence joins TRBV2 and TRBJ1-1, with no clear D. The CDR3 has 15 residues. The germline V gene has CDR1 SNHLY and CDR2 FYNNEI. V lost 5 bases and J 0 bases, leaving 13 bases between the germline ends. The CDR3 region is CASSKRIGLNTEAFF. The CDR3 coding sequence is TGTGCCAGCAGTAAAAGGATAGGTTTGAACACTGAAGCTTTCTTT.

This clonotype was found a few times. V gene TRBV10-3 combines with J gene TRBJ2-2; the D is unclear. Deletions cut 8 bases from V and 4 bases from J, with 8 bases between. There are 12 residues in the CDR3. Germline-derived CDR1 and CDR2 are ENHRY and SYGVKD. CDR3 region: CAIFSGTGELFF. The DNA of the CDR3 is TGTGCCATCTTTTCGGGCACCGGGGAGCTGTTTTTT.

This clonotype was counted many times. CDR3 in amino acids: CAISAEDTPFEAFF. CDR3 DNA: TGTGCCATCAGCGCGGAGGACACCCCTTTCGAAGCTTTCTTT. The chain is built from TRBV10-3 and TRBJ1-1; D might be TRBD1 (5 bases). Looked up from germline, CDR1 is ENHRY and CDR2 is SYGVKD. Trimming cost V 6 bases and J 8 bases, with 19 bases left between them. The CDR3 totals 14 residues.

The rearrangement uses TRBV20-1 and TRBJ2-1; D perhaps matches TRBD1 (6 bases). Deletions cut 3 bases from V and 11 bases from J, with 11 bases between. Germline loops: CDR1 DFQATT, CDR2 SNEGSKA (reference sequence). The CDR3 covers 11 residues. The CDR3 loop is CSASGGPQQFF. CDR3 in DNA: TGCAGTGCTAGTGGGGGCCCCCAGCAGTTCTTC.

The V gene is TRBV15, the J gene TRBJ2-3; no reliable D call. Germline-derived CDR1 and CDR2 are LNHNV and YYDKDF (reference sequence). Trimming took 1 base from V and 3 from J, leaving 11 bases between them. The CDR3 is 15 residues long. The CDR3 spells CATSRGGAETDTQYF. The CDR3 region has the DNA TGTGCCACCAGCAGAGGCGGAGCAGAGACAGATACGCAGTATTTT. Supplemented by reference TRBV15 and TRBJ2-3, the full variable domain reads DAMVIQNPRYQVTQFGKPVTLSCSQTLNHNVMYWYQQKSSQAPKLLFHYYDKDFNNEADTPDNFQSRRPNTSFCFLDIRSPGLGDTAMYLCATSRGGAETDTQYFGPGTRLTVL.

The genes are TRBV15 and TRBJ1-4; weak D call: TRBD1 (5 bases). Per germline, CDR1 LNHNV and CDR2 YYDKDF (reference sequence). V was pared by 0 bases and J by 6 bases, with 8 bases between. This CDR3 region has 14 residues. CDR3 sequence: CATSRDLGDEKLFF. CDR3 DNA: TGTGCCACCAGCAGAGATCTGGGGGATGAAAAACTGTTTTTT. Full variable domain (remainder filled in from reference TRBV15 and TRBJ1-4): DAMVIQNPRYQVTQFGKPVTLSCSQTLNHNVMYWYQQKSSQAPKLLFHYYDKDFNNEADTPDNFQSRRPNTSFCFLDIRSPGLGDTAMYLCATSRDLGDEKLFFGSGTQLSVL.

This clonotype was picked up a small number of times. This chain connects TRBV6-1 to TRBJ2-7; 7 bases are shared with TRBD1. J was trimmed by 5 bases and V by 6 bases; bases with no gene match: 7. This CDR3 contains 13 residues. Germline V lookup: CDR1 MNHNS, CDR2 SASEGT. In nucleotides, the CDR3 is TGTGCCAGCAGGACAGGGAGCGGAGACGAGCAGTACTTC. This gives the protein CASRTGSGDEQYF.

The chain uses TRBV11-3 and TRBJ2-2; D is unclear. With 0 bases removed from V and 9 bases from J, the gap between germline ends came to 14 bases. Germline CDR1 is SGHNT and CDR2 is YENEEA. The CDR3 loop spans 15 amino acids. Here the CDR3 reads CASSLEPQSGRELFF. CDR3 sequence (DNA): TGTGCCAGCAGCTTAGAGCCCCAATCAGGCCGGGAGCTGTTTTTT. Supplemented by reference TRBV11-3 and TRBJ2-2, the full variable domain reads EAGVVQSPRYKIIEKKQPVAFWCNPISGHNTLYWYLQNLGQGPELLIRYENEEAVDDSQLPKDRFSAERLKGVDSTLKIQPAELGDSAVYLCASSLEPQSGRELFFGEGSRLTVL.